This paragraph covers one T cell receptor beta chain sequence. The antigen it recognizes is unknown. No base qualities exist here, and no much larger clone lies one base off it. The library was produced with 5' RACE. For sequencing, a NextSeq 500 was employed. Unique molecular identifiers were attached to individual cDNA molecules in the TCR library protocol so that sequencing error and PCR bias could be corrected. Both TCR alpha and beta chains were sequenced, and tight co-correlation was observed between alpha and beta sequence abundances in each sample. Regarding the original processing steps: V gene, J gene and CDR3 annotation of TCR sequences was performed with Decombinator V4. Expanded TCRs were defined as changing significantly between any two time points under a Poisson model with p below 0.0001. TCR abundances were normalised to the total number of TCRs sequenced in each sample and reported as counts per million. TRAV1-2 paired with TRAJ12, TRAJ20 or TRAJ33 defined MAIT TCRs, while TRAV10 paired with TRAJ18 defined iNKT TCRs. VDJdb, accessed 1 November 2021, was searched for CMV, EBV and SARS-CoV-2 annotated TCRs, excluding TCRs annotated for multiple antigens. TCRdb itself trimmed the public reads at Q25 with fastp, ran MiXCR and retained productive beta chains. Every entry covers one CDR3 protein and lists the most common genes and DNA from its rows. Clone size and V and J calls follow TCRdb, not the original study. This sample holds roughly 51,000 distinct CDR3 sequences; around 10% were observed only once. Together, the top ten hold roughly 10% of the sample.

The data stem from a study of early T cells in non-severe SARS-CoV-2 infection (dated by TCRdb to the early 2020s). General notes on the study: Because TCR sequencing relied on bulk RNA taken from unsorted whole blood, pairing of alpha and beta chains was not possible. What the research found in general, with its limitations: VDJdb matching was skewed toward anti-spike CD8 responses and likely underestimated virus-specific expansions, missing private and CD4 specificities.

The study was a case-control design nested within a healthcare worker cohort in London, UK, with weekly nasopharyngeal swab PCR tests and blood sampling. Healthcare workers were recruited during the week of the UK lockdown, between 23 and 31 March 2020, and followed weekly for up to roughly 16 weeks. Trimming takes 3 bases from V and 0 bases from J, and the germline ends sit 11 bases apart. Taken from cysteine to phenylalanine, the CDR3 has 14 residues. Only the CDR3 portion is preserved as DNA: 42 bases, with reading frame beginning at the first base. CDR1 and CDR2 are drawn from the germline V gene (reference sequence): DFQATT, SNEGSKA.

This TCR was sampled from an adult who was a healthcare worker with PCR-confirmed SARS-CoV-2 infection or an uninfected control (not recorded which). The sequenced sample consisted of whole blood. The rearranged segments are TRBV20-1 and TRBJ1-1, and the D gene may be TRBD1, 5 bases matching. This receptor has the CDR3 CSARGGSLNTEAFF. The nucleotides are TGCAGTGCTAGGGGGGGTTCCCTGAACACTGAAGCTTTCTTT.